The present T cell receptor beta chain was sequenced within a study of T cells in tuberculosis. On the study more broadly: A South African cohort included IGRA-negative adolescents, latently infected IGRA-positive adolescents and adults with active tuberculosis. Within 7 days of starting treatment, or before, PBMC were stored. Whole-study findings and limits: Active tuberculosis TCR-alpha repertoires lay closer to GMM-specific TCRs than IGRA-negative controls, suggesting clonal expansion.

Sample time point: new active TB diagnosis, blood taken before or within 7 days of starting treatment. Active tuberculosis patients were new diagnoses, HIV-seronegative, South African, and aged 18 years or older. For this clone: What it binds is not known.

Repertoires were generated with immunoSEQ multiplex PCR, while TCRdb's copy carries only in-frame clones and drops some. The data contain about 40,000 clones, approximately 93% of them singletons. This CDR3 has 13 amino acids. Germline V gene data show CDR1 as SNHLY and CDR2 as FYNNEI. Between the trimmed V and J ends, which lost 5 bases and 3 bases, there was a span of 10 bases. This specimen consisted of PBMCs, obtained at tuberculosis diagnosis. The source of this sequence is an adult with tuberculosis. The J gene is TRBJ1-1, the V gene TRBV2; no reliable D call. The CDR3 reads CASSPSGDTEAFF. In nucleotides, the CDR3 is TGTGCCAGCAGTCCGAGTGGAGACACTGAAGCTTTCTTT.